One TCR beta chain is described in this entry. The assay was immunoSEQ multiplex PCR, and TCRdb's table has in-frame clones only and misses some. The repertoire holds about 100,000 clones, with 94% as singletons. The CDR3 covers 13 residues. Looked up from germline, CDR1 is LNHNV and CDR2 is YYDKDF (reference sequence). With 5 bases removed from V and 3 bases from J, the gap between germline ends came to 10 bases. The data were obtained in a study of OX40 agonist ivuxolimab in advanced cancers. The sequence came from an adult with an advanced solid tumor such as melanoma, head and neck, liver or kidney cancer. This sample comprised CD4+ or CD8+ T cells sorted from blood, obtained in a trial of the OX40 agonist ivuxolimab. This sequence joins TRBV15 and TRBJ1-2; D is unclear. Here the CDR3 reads CATSERRYYGYTF. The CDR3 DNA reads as TGTGCCACCAGCGAGCGACGGTACTATGGCTACACCTTC.